The 20 T cell receptor beta chains reported below all come from one sample, sequenced in a study of long-term antiretroviral therapy in people with HIV. Sequencing relied on immunoSEQ assay v3.0, run at survey level. Measured with immunoSEQ multiplex PCR; TCRdb has only the in-frame clones, and not every one. The sample holds about 13,000 clones; 70% to 80% are singletons and the top ten take about a fifth. Here the sequenced sample was unsorted PBMCs, taken 1.3 years before starting antiretroviral therapy. These receptors were collected from a man in his forties with HIV.

The chain uses TRBV5-1 and TRBJ2-5, with TRBD1 matching 9 bases. There are 17 residues in the CDR3. Germline V gives CDR1 SGHRS, CDR2 YFSETQ. The V and J ends lost 0 bases and 4 bases, in that order; junction bases with no gene match: 10. DNA of the CDR3: TGCGCCAGCAGCTTGGGCGGGACAGGGCTACGTGCAGAGACCCAGTACTTC. As protein: CASSLGGTGLRAETQYF.

The chain couples TRBV5-1 to TRBJ2-7; D may correspond to TRBD1 or TRBD2 (7 bases each). This CDR3 is 16 amino acids long. V was trimmed by 1 base and J by 7 bases, leaving 21 bases between them. The V gene's germline CDR1 is SGHRS and CDR2 YFSETQ. CDR3 sequence reads: CASSLWGGGGAGEQYF. For the CDR3, the DNA is TGCGCCAGCAGCTTGTGGGGGGGAGGGGGCGCTGGGGAGCAGTACTTC.

This clone was seen a handful of times. The gene calls are TRBV6-1 and TRBJ1-4; 7 bases map to TRBD1. The CDR3 contains 15 residues. Germline trimming cut 5 bases from V and 4 bases from J; bases unmatched to any gene: 7. The germline gives CDR1 MNHNS, CDR2 SASEGT. The CDR3 DNA sequence: TGTGCCAGCAGTTTCAGACAGGGCCTTAATGAAAAACTGTTTTTT. It encodes CASSFRQGLNEKLFF.

The chain links TRBV11-2 to TRBJ2-1, with TRBD2 identical over 11 bases. The length of the CDR3 is 14 residues. V lost 5 bases and J lost 10; bases outside the gene matches: 7. Per germline, CDR1 SGHAT and CDR2 FQNNGV. The CDR3 protein is CASSLSGGALEQFF. CDR3 in DNA: TGTGCCAGCAGCCTTAGCGGGGGGGCTTTGGAGCAGTTCTTC.

The rearrangement uses TRBV19 and TRBJ2-6, with no clear D. The CDR3 is 14 amino acids. V gave up 7 bases and J gave up 4 bases, with 11 bases separating them. Germline V gene lookup returns CDR1 LNHDA and CDR2 SQIVND (reference sequence). Written as DNA, the CDR3 is TGTGCCAGTACCGACCGGTCCGGGGCCAACGTCCTGACTTTC. As protein: CASTDRSGANVLTF.

The sample holds a few counts of this clone. The V and J genes are TRBV4-2 and TRBJ2-1; 14 bases match TRBD2. The CDR3 runs to 21 residues. V dropped 2 bases and J dropped 9; count of bases not matched to a gene: 21. Germline V lookup: CDR1 LGHNA, CDR2 YNFKEQ. CDR3 sequence (DNA): TGTGCCAGCAGCCAACAGGGGACTAGCGGGGGTCCCTTGCGCCTCCACGTTGAGCAGTTCTTC. It specifies CASSQQGTSGGPLRLHVEQFF.

V usage is TRBV13 and J usage is TRBJ2-2; no firm D call. Per germline, CDR1 PRHDT and CDR2 FYEKMQ (reference sequence). The ends were cut back, 3 bases at V and 6 bases at J, with 11 bases in the middle. The CDR3 spans 14 residues. CDR3 bases: TGTGCCAGCAGCTTCGACGAGACGGCCGGGGAGCTGTTTTTT. Translation gives CASSFDETAGELFF.

The rearrangement uses TRBV7-2 and TRBJ2-3, with D hard to call. Trimming cost V 2 bases and J 5 bases, with 5 bases left between them. Germline CDR1 and CDR2: SGHTA and FQGNSA. The CDR3 consists of 12 residues. In DNA, the CDR3 is TGTGCCAGCAGCTTATCAATAGATACGCAGTATTTT. It specifies CASSLSIDTQYF.

This clone showed up just once. DNA for the CDR3: TGTGCCAGCAGTCTATGGACAGGAAATAATTCACCCCTCCACTTT. This translates into CASSLWTGNNSPLHF. V gene TRBV27 combines with J gene TRBJ1-6, with 7 bases matching TRBD1. From germline, CDR1 is MNHEY and CDR2 SMNVEV (reference sequence). The CDR3 totals 15 residues. The junction had 6 bases not matched to a gene; V was cut back by 5 bases and J by 5 bases.

V and J are TRBV2 and TRBJ1-2; D is unclear. Germline CDR1 is SNHLY and CDR2 is FYNNEI. CDR3 length: 15 residues. Trimming pared 4 bases from V and 3 bases from J, leaving 15 bases between. The DNA for the CDR3 is TGTGCCAGCAGTGGGTCCGGCAGAGAAGACTATGGCTACACCTTC. Translating gives CASSGSGREDYGYTF.

This chain joins TRBV6-5 and TRBJ1-1; no reliable D call. Per germline, CDR1 MNHEY and CDR2 SVGAGI. This CDR3 is built from 11 residues. The germline V and J ends were trimmed by 5 bases and 7 bases, with 8 bases remaining between them. CDR3 loop: CASSNKYEAFF. CDR3 bases: TGTGCCAGCAGTAACAAATATGAAGCTTTCTTT.

V gene TRBV28 combines with J gene TRBJ1-5, with D perhaps matching TRBD1 (6 bases). Germline lookup yields CDR1 MDHEN and CDR2 SYDVKM. CDR3 length: 13 residues. V lost 8 bases and J 3 bases, leaving 11 bases between the germline ends. The CDR3 loop reads CASSRGLNQPQHF. CDR3 in DNA: TGTGCCAGCTCTCGGGGGCTCAATCAGCCCCAGCATTTT.

The V call is TRBV19, the J call TRBJ1-1, with 7 nucleotides matching TRBD1. Germline loops: CDR1 LNHDA, CDR2 SQIVND (reference sequence). The ends lost 0 bases at V and 1 base at J; junction bases unmatched: 5. The CDR3 length is 16 residues. DNA for the CDR3: TGTGCCAGTAGTATAGATATGAACAGGGGGAACACTGAAGCTTTCTTT. Amino acid sequence: CASSIDMNRGNTEAFF.

The J gene is TRBJ2-7, the V gene TRBV11-3; D may be TRBD1 (5 bases). CDR1 SGHNT and CDR2 YENEEA come from the germline V gene. This CDR3 spans 13 amino acids. The V gene lost 3 bases and the J gene lost 2 bases, with 8 bases spanning the gap. The chain's CDR3 is CASSLTAAYEQYF. As DNA, the CDR3 is TGTGCCAGCAGCTTGACAGCAGCCTACGAGCAGTACTTC.

The gene calls are TRBV6-5 and TRBJ2-1; 10 positions agree with TRBD1. Germline V gene data show CDR1 as MNHEY and CDR2 as SVGAGI. This CDR3 has 15 residues. With 2 bases clipped from V and 10 bases from J, the junction kept 8 bases outside the gene matches. CDR3 in amino acids: CASSYPGQGFWEQFF. The CDR3 DNA follows: TGTGCCAGCAGTTACCCGGGACAGGGGTTTTGGGAGCAGTTCTTC.

The chain recombines TRBV29-1 with TRBJ2-2; D may be TRBD2 (5 bases). V shed 7 bases and J shed 0 bases, with 15 bases lying between them. The CDR3 is 15 residues long. Germline CDR1 reads SQVTM; CDR2 reads ANQGSEA. In nucleotides, the CDR3 is TGCAGCGCCCGACCGGCGGGTGCGAACACCGGGGAGCTGTTTTTT. This sequence encodes CSARPAGANTGELFF.

V usage is TRBV19 and J usage is TRBJ1-1; D ambiguous. The CDR3 spans 15 residues. Between the trimmed V and J ends, which lost 7 bases and 1 base, there was a span of 16 bases. Germline loops: CDR1 LNHDA, CDR2 SQIVND (reference sequence). The CDR3 spells CASTPRPNRNTEAFF. The CDR3 nucleotides read TGTGCCAGTACCCCCCGGCCGAACAGGAACACTGAAGCTTTCTTT. Complete variable domain (other parts from reference TRBV19 and TRBJ1-1): DGGITQSPKYLFRKEGQNVTLSCEQNLNHDAMYWYRQDPGQGLRLIYYSQIVNDFQKGDIAEGYSVSREKKESFPLTVTSAQKNPTAFYLCASTPRPNRNTEAFFGQGTRLTVV.

This rearrangement joins TRBV13 to TRBJ2-5; 7 nucleotides align to TRBD2. The V and J ends lost 2 bases and 1 base, in that order; junction bases with no gene match: 7. The germline V gene encodes CDR1 PRHDT and CDR2 FYEKMQ (reference sequence). The CDR3 is 16 amino acids. DNA of the CDR3: TGTGCCAGCAGCTTAACCTGGGTAGCGGGCCAAGAGACCCAGTACTTC. Encoded protein: CASSLTWVAGQETQYF.

The CDR3 region has the DNA TGTGCCAGCAGCGCCCGGACTAGCGGTGACAATGAGCAGTTCTTC. Amino acid sequence: CASSARTSGDNEQFF. The rearrangement joins TRBV13 to TRBJ2-1; 10 nucleotides match TRBD2. The CDR3 totals 15 residues. Trimming at V came to 5 bases and at J to 5 bases, leaving 6 bases not matched to a gene. Per germline, CDR1 PRHDT and CDR2 FYEKMQ (reference sequence).

CDR3 coding DNA: TGTGCCAGCAGTCCCAGGGGCATAGCAGGAAACACCATATATTTT. Translating it yields CASSPRGIAGNTIYF. The V gene is TRBV5-6, the J gene TRBJ1-3; TRBD1 might be the D (6 bases). Germline CDR1 SGHDT, CDR2 YYEEEE. The CDR3 contains 15 residues. Trimming shortened V by 5 bases and J by 4 bases, and 16 bases separated the two germline ends.